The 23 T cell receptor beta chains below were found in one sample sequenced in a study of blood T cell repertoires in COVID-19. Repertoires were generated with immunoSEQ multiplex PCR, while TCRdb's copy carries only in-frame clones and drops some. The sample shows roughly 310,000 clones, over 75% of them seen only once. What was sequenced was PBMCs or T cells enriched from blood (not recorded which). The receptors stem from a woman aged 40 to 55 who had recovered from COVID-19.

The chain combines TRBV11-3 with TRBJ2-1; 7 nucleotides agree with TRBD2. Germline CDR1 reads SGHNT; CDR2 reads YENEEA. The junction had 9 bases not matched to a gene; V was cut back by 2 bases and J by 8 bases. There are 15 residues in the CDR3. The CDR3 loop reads CASSLRSGTNDEQFF. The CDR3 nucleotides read TGTGCCAGCAGCTTAAGAAGCGGGACGAATGATGAGCAGTTCTTC.

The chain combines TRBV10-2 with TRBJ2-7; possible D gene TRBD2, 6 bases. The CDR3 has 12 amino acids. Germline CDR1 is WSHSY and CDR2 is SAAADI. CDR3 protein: CSPKAWGDEQYF. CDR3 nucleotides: TGCTCTCCAAAGGCGTGGGGGGACGAGCAGTACTTC.

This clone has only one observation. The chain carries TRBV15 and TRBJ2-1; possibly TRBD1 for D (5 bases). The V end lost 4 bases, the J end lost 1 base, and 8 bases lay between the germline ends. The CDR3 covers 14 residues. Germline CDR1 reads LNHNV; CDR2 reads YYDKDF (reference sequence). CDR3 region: CATSKGDSYNEQFF. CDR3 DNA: TGTGCCACCAGCAAAGGGGATTCCTACAATGAGCAGTTCTTC.

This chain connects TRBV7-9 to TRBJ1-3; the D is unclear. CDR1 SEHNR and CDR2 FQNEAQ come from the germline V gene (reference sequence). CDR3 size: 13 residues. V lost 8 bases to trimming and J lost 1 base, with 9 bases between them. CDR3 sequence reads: CASEIYSGNTIYF. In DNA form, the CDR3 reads TGTGCCAGCGAGATCTATTCTGGAAACACCATATATTTT. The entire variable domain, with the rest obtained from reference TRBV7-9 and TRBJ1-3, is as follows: DTGVSQNPRHKITKRGQNVTFRCDPISEHNRLYWYRQTLGQGPEFLTYFQNEAQLEKSRLLSDRFSAERPKGSFSTLEIQRTEQGDSAMYLCASEIYSGNTIYFGEGSWLTVV.

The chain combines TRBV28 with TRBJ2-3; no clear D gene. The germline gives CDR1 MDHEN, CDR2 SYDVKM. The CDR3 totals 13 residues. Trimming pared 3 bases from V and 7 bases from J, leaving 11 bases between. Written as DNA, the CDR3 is TGTGCCAGCAGTTTCTCGAACAGACATACGCAGTATTTT. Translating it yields CASSFSNRHTQYF.

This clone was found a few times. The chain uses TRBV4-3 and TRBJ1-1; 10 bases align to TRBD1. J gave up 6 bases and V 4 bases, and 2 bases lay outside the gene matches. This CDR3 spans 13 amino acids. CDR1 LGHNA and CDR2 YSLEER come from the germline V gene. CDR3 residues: CASSRDRGPEAFF. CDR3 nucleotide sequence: TGCGCCAGCAGCCGGGACAGGGGACCTGAAGCTTTCTTT.

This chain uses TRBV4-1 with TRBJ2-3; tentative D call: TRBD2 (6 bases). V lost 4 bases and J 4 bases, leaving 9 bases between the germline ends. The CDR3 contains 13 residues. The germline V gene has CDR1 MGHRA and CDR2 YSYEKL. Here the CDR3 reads CASSPRRADTQYF. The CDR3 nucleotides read TGCGCCAGCAGCCCAAGGAGGGCAGATACGCAGTATTTT.

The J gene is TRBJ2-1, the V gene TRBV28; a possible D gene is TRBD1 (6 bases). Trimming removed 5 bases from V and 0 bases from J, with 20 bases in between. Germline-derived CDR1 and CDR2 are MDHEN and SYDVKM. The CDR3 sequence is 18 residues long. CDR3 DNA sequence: TGTGCCAGCAGTCTCCAGACCGGGACACCTTTCTCCTACAATGAGCAGTTCTTC. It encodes CASSLQTGTPFSYNEQFF.

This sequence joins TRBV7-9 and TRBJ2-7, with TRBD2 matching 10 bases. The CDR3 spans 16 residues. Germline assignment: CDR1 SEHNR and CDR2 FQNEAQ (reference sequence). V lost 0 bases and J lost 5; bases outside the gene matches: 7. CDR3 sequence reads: CASSLATAGGRHEQYF. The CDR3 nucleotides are TGTGCCAGCAGCTTAGCGACAGCGGGAGGGCGGCACGAGCAGTACTTC. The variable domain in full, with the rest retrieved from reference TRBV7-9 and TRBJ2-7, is DTGVSQNPRHKITKRGQNVTFRCDPISEHNRLYWYRQTLGQGPEFLTYFQNEAQLEKSRLLSDRFSAERPKGSFSTLEIQRTEQGDSAMYLCASSLATAGGRHEQYFGPGTRLTVT.

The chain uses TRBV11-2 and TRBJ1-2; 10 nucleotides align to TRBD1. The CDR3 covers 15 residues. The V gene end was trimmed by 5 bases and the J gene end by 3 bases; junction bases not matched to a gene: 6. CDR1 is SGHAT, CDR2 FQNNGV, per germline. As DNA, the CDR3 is TGTGCCAGCAGCCCGGGACAGGGGATTTACTATGGCTACACCTTC. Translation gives CASSPGQGIYYGYTF.

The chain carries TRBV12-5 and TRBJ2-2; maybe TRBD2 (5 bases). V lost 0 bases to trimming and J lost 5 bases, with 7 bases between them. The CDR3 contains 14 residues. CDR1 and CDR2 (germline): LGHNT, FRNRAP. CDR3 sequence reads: CASGLVPGTGELFF. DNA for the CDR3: TGTGCTAGTGGTTTGGTACCGGGAACCGGGGAGCTGTTTTTT.

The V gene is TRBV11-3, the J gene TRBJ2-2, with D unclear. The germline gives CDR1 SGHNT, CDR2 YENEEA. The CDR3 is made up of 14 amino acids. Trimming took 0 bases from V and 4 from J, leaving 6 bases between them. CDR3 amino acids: CASSLDSFTGELFF. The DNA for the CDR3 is TGTGCCAGCAGCTTAGACTCTTTCACCGGGGAGCTGTTTTTT.

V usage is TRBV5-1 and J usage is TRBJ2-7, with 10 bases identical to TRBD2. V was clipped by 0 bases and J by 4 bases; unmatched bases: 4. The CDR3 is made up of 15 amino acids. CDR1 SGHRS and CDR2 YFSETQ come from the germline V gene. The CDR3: CASSLVLAGEYEQYF. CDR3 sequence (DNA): TGCGCCAGCAGCTTGGTTCTAGCGGGAGAATACGAGCAGTACTTC.

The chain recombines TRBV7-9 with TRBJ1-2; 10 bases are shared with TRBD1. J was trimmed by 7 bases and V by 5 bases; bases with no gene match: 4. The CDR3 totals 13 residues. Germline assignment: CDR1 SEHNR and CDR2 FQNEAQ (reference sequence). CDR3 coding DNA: TGTGCCAGCAGCACCGGGACAGGGGCTGGCTACACCTTC. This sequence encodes CASSTGTGAGYTF.

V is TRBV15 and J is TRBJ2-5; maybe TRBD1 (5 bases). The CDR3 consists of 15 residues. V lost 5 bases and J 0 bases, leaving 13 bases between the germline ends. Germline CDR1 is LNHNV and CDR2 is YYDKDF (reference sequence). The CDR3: CATSFEQGNQETQYF. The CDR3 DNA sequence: TGTGCCACCAGCTTCGAGCAGGGAAACCAAGAGACCCAGTACTTC.

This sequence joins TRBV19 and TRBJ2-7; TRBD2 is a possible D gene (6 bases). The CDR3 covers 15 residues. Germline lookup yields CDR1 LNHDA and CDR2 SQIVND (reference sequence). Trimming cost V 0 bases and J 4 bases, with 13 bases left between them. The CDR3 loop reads CASSIDLGLNYEQYF. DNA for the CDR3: TGTGCCAGTAGTATAGATCTGGGACTTAATTACGAGCAGTACTTC.

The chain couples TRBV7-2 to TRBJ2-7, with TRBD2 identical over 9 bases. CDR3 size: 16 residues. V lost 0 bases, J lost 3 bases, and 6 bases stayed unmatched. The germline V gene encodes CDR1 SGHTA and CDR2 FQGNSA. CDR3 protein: CASSLAPSGAFYEQYF. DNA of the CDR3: TGTGCCAGCAGCTTAGCACCTAGCGGGGCTTTCTACGAGCAGTACTTC.

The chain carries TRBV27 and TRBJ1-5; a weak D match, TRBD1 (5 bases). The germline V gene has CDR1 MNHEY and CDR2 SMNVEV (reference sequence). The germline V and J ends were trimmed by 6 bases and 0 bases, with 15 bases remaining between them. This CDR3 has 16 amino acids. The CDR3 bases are TGTGCCAGCAGCCGTGGAGGGACGTATAGCAATCAGCCCCAGCATTTT. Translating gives CASSRGGTYSNQPQHF.

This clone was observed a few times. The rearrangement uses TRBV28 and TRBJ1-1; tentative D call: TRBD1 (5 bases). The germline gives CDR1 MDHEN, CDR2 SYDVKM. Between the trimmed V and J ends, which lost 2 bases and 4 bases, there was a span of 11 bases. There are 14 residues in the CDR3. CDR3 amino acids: CASSLVRDFTEAFF. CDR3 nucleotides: TGTGCCAGCAGTTTAGTCAGGGACTTCACTGAAGCTTTCTTT. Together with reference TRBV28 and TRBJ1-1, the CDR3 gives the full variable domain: DVKVTQSSRYLVKRTGEKVFLECVQDMDHENMFWYRQDPGLGLRLIYFSYDVKMKEKGDIPEGYSVSREKKERFSLILESASTNQTSMYLCASSLVRDFTEAFFGQGTRLTVV.

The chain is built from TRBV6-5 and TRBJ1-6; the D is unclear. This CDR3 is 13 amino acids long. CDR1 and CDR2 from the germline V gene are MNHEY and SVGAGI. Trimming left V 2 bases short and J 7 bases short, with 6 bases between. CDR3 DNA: TGTGCCAGCAGTTACGTCGGGAATTCACCCCTCCACTTT. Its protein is CASSYVGNSPLHF.

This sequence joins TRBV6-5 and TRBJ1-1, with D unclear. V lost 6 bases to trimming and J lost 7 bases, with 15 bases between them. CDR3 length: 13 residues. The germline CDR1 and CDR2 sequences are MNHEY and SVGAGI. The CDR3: CASSPYSGSEAFF. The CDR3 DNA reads TGTGCCAGCAGCCCCTATTCCGGGAGTGAAGCTTTCTTT.

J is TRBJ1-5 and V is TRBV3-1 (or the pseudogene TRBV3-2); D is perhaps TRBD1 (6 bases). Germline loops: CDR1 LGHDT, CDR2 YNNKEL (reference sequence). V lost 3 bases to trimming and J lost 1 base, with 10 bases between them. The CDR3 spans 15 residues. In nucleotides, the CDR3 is TGTGCCAGCAGCCACGGCAGGGGAAGCAATCAGCCCCAGCATTTT. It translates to CASSHGRGSNQPQHF.

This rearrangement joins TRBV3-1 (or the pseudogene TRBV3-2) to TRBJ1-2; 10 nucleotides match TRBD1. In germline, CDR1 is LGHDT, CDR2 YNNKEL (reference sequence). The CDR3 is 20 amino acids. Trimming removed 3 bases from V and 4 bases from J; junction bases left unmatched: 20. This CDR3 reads CASSHEEDGYLGQGLYGYTF. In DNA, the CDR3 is TGTGCCAGCAGCCATGAAGAGGATGGTTACCTGGGACAGGGGCTCTATGGCTACACCTTC.